This TCR beta chain derives from a study of blood T cell repertoires in COVID-19. The CDR3 covers 15 residues. Losses at the gene ends were 2 bases for V and 5 bases for J; bases not matched to a gene: 7. Per germline, CDR1 LGHNA and CDR2 YNFKEQ. Clones were read by immunoSEQ multiplex PCR, and TCRdb kept only the in-frame ones, dropping some. Of over 250,000 clones in the sample, less than 90% were seen once. V gene TRBV4-2 combines with J gene TRBJ2-5; 8 positions agree with TRBD1. Sequencing was done on a sample of PBMCs or T cells enriched from blood (not recorded which). The sequence came from a woman aged 50 to 60 who had recovered from COVID-19. As DNA, the CDR3 is TGTGCCAGCAGCCAAAGACAGGGGCTAGGGGAGACCCAGTACTTC. It codes for CASSQRQGLGETQYF.